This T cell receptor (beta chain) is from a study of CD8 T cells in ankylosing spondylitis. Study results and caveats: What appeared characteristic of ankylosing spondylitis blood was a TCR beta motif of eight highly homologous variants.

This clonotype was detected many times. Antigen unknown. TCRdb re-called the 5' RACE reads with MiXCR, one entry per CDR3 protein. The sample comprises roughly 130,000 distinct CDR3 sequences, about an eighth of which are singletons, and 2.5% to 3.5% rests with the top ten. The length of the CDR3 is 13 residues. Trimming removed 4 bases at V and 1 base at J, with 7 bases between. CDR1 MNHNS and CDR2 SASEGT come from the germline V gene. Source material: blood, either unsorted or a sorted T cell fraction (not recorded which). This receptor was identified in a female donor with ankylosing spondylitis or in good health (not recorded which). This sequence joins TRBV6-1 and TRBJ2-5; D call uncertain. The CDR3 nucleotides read TGTGCCAGCAGTGGACCTATCCAAGAGACCCAGTACTTC. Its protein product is CASSGPIQETQYF.